This TCR beta chain was retrieved from a study of T-cell reconstitution after alpha-beta-depleted transplantation in children. Unique molecular identifiers were incorporated during preparation of the TCRbeta library. TCRdb recomputed calls from the PCR reads with MiXCR, one row per CDR3 protein. The sample lists about a million distinct CDR3 sequences, less than 30% occurring once. Trimming cost V 4 bases and J 3 bases, with 19 bases left between them. The CDR3 runs to 16 residues. The germline V gene has CDR1 SGHRS and CDR2 YFSETQ. Only a few counts were recorded for this clonotype. The gene calls are TRBV5-1 and TRBJ2-5, with D possibly matching TRBD2 (5 bases). This TCR came from a boy in the first two years of life who had a stem cell transplant for SCID, so the T cells may come from the graft donor. This specimen consisted of PBMCs, mostly from graft donor cells, obtained 360 days after TCRalphabeta/CD19-depleted stem cell transplant. CDR3: CASSRLLTRGKETQYF. The CDR3 nucleotides are TGCGCCAGCAGCCGACTGTTGACACGGGGAAAAGAGACCCAGTACTTC.